One and the same sample provided the 21 T cell receptor beta chains below, sequenced in a study of immune heterogeneity within non-small cell lung tumors. Genomic DNA from bulk tumor acted as the template, and about 550 ng was loaded per sample. In surgery, several biopsies were collected from each primary tumor at widely spaced sites. Enrolled patients presented with newly diagnosed, previously untreated non-small cell lung cancer and underwent curative surgery. TCR beta CDR3 was amplified by multiplex PCR, first round nine to ten cycles, 32 V and 13 J primers. MiXCR was run by TCRdb on the multiplex PCR reads, yielding one entry per CDR3 protein. In the table there are tens of thousands of distinct CDR3 sequences, more than 25% of which are singletons. The specimen was lung tumor tissue. These receptor sequences come from a middle-aged man with non-small cell lung cancer.

This clonotype came up many times. The gene calls are TRBV28 and TRBJ1-1, with D perhaps matching TRBD1 (5 bases). The CDR3 runs 13 residues. Germline V gives CDR1 MDHEN, CDR2 SYDVKM. Trimming stripped 6 bases from V and 2 bases from J, with 10 bases between. CDR3 sequence (DNA): TGTGCCAGCAGGGGGGTCCAAAACACTGAAGCTTTCTTT. It encodes CASRGVQNTEAFF.

This clonotype has more than one count but fewer than ten. The chain has TRBV11-3 and TRBJ1-1, with D unresolved. The V gene's germline CDR1 is SGHNT and CDR2 YENEEA. The CDR3 has 13 residues. V was trimmed by 5 bases and J by 0 bases, leaving 7 bases between them. CDR3 loop: CASSPRVNTEAFF. Written as DNA, the CDR3 is TGTGCCAGCAGCCCGAGGGTGAACACTGAAGCTTTCTTT. Looking up the rest from reference TRBV11-3 and TRBJ1-1 gives the full variable domain: EAGVVQSPRYKIIEKKQPVAFWCNPISGHNTLYWYLQNLGQGPELLIRYENEEAVDDSQLPKDRFSAERLKGVDSTLKIQPAELGDSAVYLCASSPRVNTEAFFGQGTRLTVV.

V gene TRBV6-2 or TRBV6-3 combines with J gene TRBJ2-1; D gene uncertain. Trimming left V 5 bases short and J 7 bases short, with 12 bases between. This CDR3 has 13 amino acids. Germline V lookup: CDR1 MNHEY, CDR2 SVGEGT. This CDR3 reads CASSTLLGNEQFF. The CDR3 DNA sequence: TGTGCCAGCAGTACCCTCTTGGGGAATGAGCAGTTCTTC.

This clonotype was seen at least ten times. The chain has TRBV24-1 and TRBJ1-2, with 8 bases matching TRBD1. This CDR3 is 12 amino acids long. V gave up 9 bases and J gave up 2 bases; unmatched junction bases: 1. Germline V lookup: CDR1 KGHDR, CDR2 SFDVKD. The CDR3 reads CATGQGNYGYTF. The CDR3 DNA follows: TGTGCCACCGGACAGGGCAACTATGGCTACACCTTC.

This clonotype appeared once. The chain combines TRBV6-1 with TRBJ2-5; D unresolved. CDR3 length: 12 residues. CDR1 and CDR2 from the germline V gene are MNHNS and SASEGT. The germline V and J ends were trimmed by 10 bases and 9 bases, with 18 bases remaining between them. The CDR3 spells CATVLYVESQYF. The CDR3 region has the DNA TGTGCCACGGTGTTGTACGTTGAGTCCCAGTACTTC.

The DNA for the CDR3 is TGTGCCAGCAGCCCTCGACTAGCGGGAGCCGCAGATACGCAGTATTTT. Protein: CASSPRLAGAADTQYF. The chain recombines TRBV7-2 with TRBJ2-3, with 12 bases identical to TRBD2. This CDR3 contains 16 residues. CDR1 and CDR2 (germline): SGHTA, FQGNSA. With 5 bases clipped from V and 4 bases from J, the junction kept 7 bases outside the gene matches. Looking up the rest from reference TRBV7-2 and TRBJ2-3 gives the full variable domain: GAGVSQSPSNKVTEKGKDVELRCDPISGHTALYWYRQSLGQGLEFLIYFQGNSAPDKSGLPSDRFSAERTGGSVSTLTIQRTQQEDSAVYLCASSPRLAGAADTQYFGPGTRLTVL.

A remark on this clonotype: The conserved final phenylalanine or tryptophan is absent from the CDR3, which likely points to a read error. The chain recombines TRBV11-3 with TRBJ1-2, with TRBD1 matching over 9 bases. V lost 4 bases and J lost 4; bases outside the gene matches: 4. This CDR3 has 14 residues. CDR1 is SGHNT, CDR2 YENEEA, per germline. This CDR3 is CASSYRGQGYGYTL. For the CDR3, the DNA is TGTGCCAGCAGCTACAGGGGGCAAGGCTATGGCTACACCCTC.

In regard to this clonotype: A much bigger clone sits one base away, suggesting this may be a read error. V is TRBV19 and J is TRBJ1-5; 7 nucleotides match TRBD1. CDR3 size: 15 residues. J gave up 1 base and V 4 bases, and 4 bases lay outside the gene matches. Germline-derived CDR1 and CDR2 are LNHDA and SQIVND (reference sequence). This CDR3 reads CASSKGGLSNQPQHF. The CDR3 region has the DNA TGTGCCAGTAGTAAAGGGGGCCTGAGCAATCAGCCCCAGCATTTT.

CDR3: CASSLSRLNNEQFF. The DNA of the CDR3 is TGTGCCAGCAGCTTATCGAGACTGAACAATGAGCAGTTCTTC. The chain is built from TRBV11-3 and TRBJ2-1; D ambiguous. Trimming took 2 bases from V and 5 from J, leaving 10 bases between them. The CDR3 sequence is 14 residues long. Germline CDR1 and CDR2: SGHNT and YENEEA.

This clonotype was seen at least ten times. The V and J genes are TRBV20-1 and TRBJ2-5; D possibly corresponds to TRBD1 (5 bases). With 8 bases removed from V and 6 bases from J, the gap between germline ends came to 13 bases. The CDR3 has 11 residues. The germline V gene encodes CDR1 DFQATT and CDR2 SNEGSKA (reference sequence). CDR3 coding DNA: TGCAGTTGGGGCCTGAGACAGACCCAGTACTTC. This encodes CSWGLRQTQYF.

This clonotype has a handful of counts. The J gene is TRBJ1-5, the V gene TRBV10-3, with D perhaps matching TRBD1 (5 bases). The germline gives CDR1 ENHRY, CDR2 SYGVKD. CDR3 length: 15 residues. Trimming took 3 bases from V and 4 from J, leaving 13 bases between them. The CDR3 DNA is TGTGCCATCAGTGACAAGGGGCGCGGGAATCAGCCCCAGCATTTT. Its translation: CAISDKGRGNQPQHF.

The CDR3 reads CASSPLTSSNEQFF. The CDR3 nucleotides are TGTGCCAGCTCACCCCTCACTAGCTCCAATGAGCAGTTCTTC. V is TRBV18 and J is TRBJ2-1; tentative D call: TRBD2 (6 bases). Germline values: CDR1 KGHSH, CDR2 LQKENI. V dropped 3 bases and J dropped 6 bases, with 12 bases sitting between them. CDR3 length: 14 residues.

V gene TRBV5-6 combines with J gene TRBJ2-7; TRBD1 aligns across 8 bases. CDR1 and CDR2 (germline): SGHDT, YYEEEE. CDR3 length: 14 residues. V lost 4 bases, J lost 5 bases, and 8 bases stayed unmatched. The CDR3 protein is CASSLPPGGNEQYF. In DNA form, the CDR3 reads TGTGCCAGCAGCCTCCCCCCAGGGGGCAACGAGCAGTACTTC.

Turning to this clonotype: A much larger clone differs from this one at a single base, so this may be a read error. Here the CDR3 DNA reads TGCGCCAGCAGCTCGCACAGAGACCGCGATACGCAGTATTTT. It codes for CASSSHRDRDTQYF. V gene TRBV5-1 combines with J gene TRBJ2-3; D not certain. The CDR3 is 14 residues long. Germline lookup yields CDR1 SGHRS and CDR2 YFSETQ. Trimming left V 3 bases short and J 6 bases short, with 14 bases between.

This clonotype has a single count. One base away lies a much larger clone, so this may be a sequencing read error. V and J are TRBV10-1 and TRBJ2-1, with no clear D. The germline V and J ends were trimmed by 5 bases and 5 bases, with 13 bases remaining between them. Germline V gene data show CDR1 as WNHNN and CDR2 as SYGVQD (reference sequence). This CDR3 comprises 14 residues. The CDR3 DNA reads as TGCGCCAGCAGTCCCTACATAGGGAACAATGAGCAGTTCTTC. Encoded protein: CASSPYIGNNEQFF.

The table lists this clonotype with a few counts. V usage is TRBV19 and J usage is TRBJ2-7; D possibly matches TRBD1 or TRBD2 (5 bases each). Trimming pared 6 bases from V and 3 bases from J, leaving 21 bases between. CDR3 length: 16 amino acids. Germline CDR1 and CDR2: LNHDA and SQIVND (reference sequence). The CDR3 nucleotides are TGTGCCAGTAGCGACACGAGACGGGGCCCGGGCTACGAGCAGTACTTC. It codes for CASSDTRRGPGYEQYF.

The CDR3 bases are TGTGCCAGCAGCTTCTCATCCTATACGCAGTATTTT. This translates into CASSFSSYTQYF. The rearrangement joins TRBV11-3 to TRBJ2-3; D not resolved. The ends were cut back, 3 bases at V and 7 bases at J, with 8 bases in the middle. The CDR3 runs to 12 residues. In germline, CDR1 is SGHNT, CDR2 YENEEA.

The chain couples TRBV11-3 to TRBJ2-2; D not resolved. Deletions cut 5 bases from V and 1 base from J, with 11 bases between. Germline CDR1 SGHNT, CDR2 YENEEA. The CDR3 has 15 residues. This CDR3 reads CASSQGRRNTGELFF. The CDR3 DNA is TGTGCCAGCAGCCAAGGGCGGCGGAACACCGGGGAGCTGTTTTTT.

Points on this clonotype: Given a much more abundant clone one base away, this may be a read error. The chain links TRBV20-1 to TRBJ2-2, with 8 positions matching TRBD1. The CDR3 covers 14 residues. From germline, CDR1 is DFQATT and CDR2 SNEGSKA (reference sequence). The CDR3 region has the DNA TGCAGTGCCTCCCGGACAGGGAGAACCGGGGAGCTGCTTTTT. Residues: CSASRTGRTGELLF.

The sample holds many counts of this clonotype. V gene TRBV12-3 or TRBV12-4 combines with J gene TRBJ2-7; 9 nucleotides line up with TRBD2. This CDR3 has 14 residues. The ends lost 7 bases at V and 7 bases at J; junction bases unmatched: 11. CDR3 sequence: CASTLAGAPGEQYF. The CDR3 nucleotides are TGTGCCAGCACCTTAGCGGGAGCCCCGGGAGAGCAGTACTTC.

V is TRBV7-9 and J is TRBJ2-2, with TRBD2 matching over 11 bases. V shed 3 bases, J shed 8 bases, and the junction held 5 bases outside the gene matches. CDR1 SEHNR and CDR2 FQNEAQ come from the germline V gene (reference sequence). The CDR3 sequence is 15 residues long. This chain's CDR3 is CASSFSSGRTGELFF. The DNA for the CDR3 is TGTGCCAGCAGCTTTTCTAGCGGGAGGACTGGGGAGCTGTTTTTT.